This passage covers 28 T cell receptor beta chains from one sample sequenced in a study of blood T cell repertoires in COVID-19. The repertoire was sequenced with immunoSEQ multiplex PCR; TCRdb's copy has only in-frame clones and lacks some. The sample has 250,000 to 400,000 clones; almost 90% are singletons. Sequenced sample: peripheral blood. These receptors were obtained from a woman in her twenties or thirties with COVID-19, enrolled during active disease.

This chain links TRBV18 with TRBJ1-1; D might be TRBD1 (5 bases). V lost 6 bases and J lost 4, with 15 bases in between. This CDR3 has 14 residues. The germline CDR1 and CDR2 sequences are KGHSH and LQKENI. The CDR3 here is CASSPDGGGTEAFF. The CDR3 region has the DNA TGTGCCAGCTCGCCCGACGGGGGGGGCACTGAAGCTTTCTTT.

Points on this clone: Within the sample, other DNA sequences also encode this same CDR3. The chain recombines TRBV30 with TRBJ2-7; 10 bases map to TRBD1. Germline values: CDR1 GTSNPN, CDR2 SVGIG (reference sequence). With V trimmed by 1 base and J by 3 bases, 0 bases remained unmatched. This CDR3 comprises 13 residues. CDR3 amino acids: CAWSGDRGYEQYF. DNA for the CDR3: TGTGCCTGGAGTGGGGACAGGGGCTACGAGCAGTACTTC.

In DNA form, the CDR3 reads TGCGCCAGCAGCCAAGATTCGTTCCAGTTCTTC. It codes for CASSQDSFQFF. This chain joins TRBV4-1 and TRBJ2-1, with unresolved D. The CDR3 extends over 11 amino acids. Germline assignment: CDR1 MGHRA and CDR2 YSYEKL. Trimming removed 0 bases from V and 13 bases from J, with 7 bases in between.

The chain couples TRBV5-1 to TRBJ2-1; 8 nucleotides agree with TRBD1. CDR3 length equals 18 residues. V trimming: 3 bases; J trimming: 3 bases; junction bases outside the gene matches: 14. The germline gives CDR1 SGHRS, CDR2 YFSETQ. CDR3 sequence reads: CASSSPGTGPLLYNEQFF. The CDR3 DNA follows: TGCGCCAGCAGCTCCCCGGGGACAGGCCCCCTCCTCTACAATGAGCAGTTCTTC.

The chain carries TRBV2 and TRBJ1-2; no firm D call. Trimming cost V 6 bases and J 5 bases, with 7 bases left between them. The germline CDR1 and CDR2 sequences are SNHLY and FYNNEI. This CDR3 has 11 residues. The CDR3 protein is CASRQTYGYTF. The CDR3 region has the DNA TGTGCCAGCAGGCAGACTTATGGCTACACCTTC.

The CDR3 nucleotides are TGTGCCAGCAGCCCCGCAGGACAGGGCAGCTACGAGCAGTACTTC. Residues: CASSPAGQGSYEQYF. The V gene is TRBV28, the J gene TRBJ2-7; TRBD1 matches 8 bases. V was pared by 6 bases and J by 3 bases, with 10 bases of the junction left unmatched. The CDR3 length is 15 residues. CDR1 MDHEN and CDR2 SYDVKM come from the germline V gene.

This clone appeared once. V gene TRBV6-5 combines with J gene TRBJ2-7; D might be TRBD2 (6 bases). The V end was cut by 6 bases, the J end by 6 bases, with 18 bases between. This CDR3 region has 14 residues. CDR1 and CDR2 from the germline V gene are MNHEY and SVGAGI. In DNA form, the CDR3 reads TGTGCCAGCAGCTCGGGACGTCGGAGGGGCGAGCAGTACTTC. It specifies CASSSGRRRGEQYF.

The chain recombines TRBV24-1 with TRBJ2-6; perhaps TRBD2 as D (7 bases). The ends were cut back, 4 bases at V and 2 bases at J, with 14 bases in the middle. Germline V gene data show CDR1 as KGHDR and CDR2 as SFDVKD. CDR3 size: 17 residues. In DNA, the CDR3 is TGTGCCACCAGTGACCCGAGGGGGGGAACTGGGGCCAACGTCCTGACTTTC. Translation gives CATSDPRGGTGANVLTF.

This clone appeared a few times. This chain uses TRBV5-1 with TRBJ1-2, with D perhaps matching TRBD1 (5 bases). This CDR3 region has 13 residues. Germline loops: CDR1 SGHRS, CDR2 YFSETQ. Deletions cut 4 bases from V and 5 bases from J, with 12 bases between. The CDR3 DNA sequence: TGCGCCAGCAGCCTGGGGGGAGGATATGGCTACACCTTC. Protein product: CASSLGGGYGYTF.

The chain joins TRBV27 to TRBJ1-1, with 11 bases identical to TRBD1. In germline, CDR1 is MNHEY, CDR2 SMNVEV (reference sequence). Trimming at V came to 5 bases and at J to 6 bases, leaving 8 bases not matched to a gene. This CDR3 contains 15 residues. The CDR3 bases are TGTGCCAGCAGTATCCGGACAGGGGGCTCCGCTGAAGCTTTCTTT. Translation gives CASSIRTGGSAEAFF.

Here the CDR3 DNA reads TGTGCCAGCGGTTTAGGCGGTCTTTACACCTTC. Its translation is CASGLGGLYTF. The chain employs TRBV2 and TRBJ1-2; D is unresolved. Germline CDR1 and CDR2: SNHLY and FYNNEI. V lost 8 bases and J lost 11, with 15 bases in between. The CDR3 totals 11 residues.

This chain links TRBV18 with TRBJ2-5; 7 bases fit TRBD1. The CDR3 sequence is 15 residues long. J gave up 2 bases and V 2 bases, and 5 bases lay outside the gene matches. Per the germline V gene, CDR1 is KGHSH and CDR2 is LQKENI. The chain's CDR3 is CASSPETGRQETQYF. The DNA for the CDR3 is TGTGCCAGCTCACCAGAGACAGGGCGGCAAGAGACCCAGTACTTC. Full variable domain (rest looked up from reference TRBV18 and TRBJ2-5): NAGVMQNPRHLVRRRGQEARLRCSPMKGHSHVYWYRQLPEEGLKFMVYLQKENIIDESGMPKERFSAEFPKEGPSILRIQQVVRGDSAAYFCASSPETGRQETQYFGPGTRLLVL.

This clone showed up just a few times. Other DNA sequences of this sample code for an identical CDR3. In DNA, the CDR3 is TGTGCCAGCTCACCACCAGGGGCCTATGGCTACACCTTC. Protein sequence: CASSPPGAYGYTF. The chain employs TRBV18 and TRBJ1-2; tentative D call: TRBD1 (5 bases). Trimming removed 0 bases at V and 4 bases at J, with 6 bases between. CDR1 is KGHSH, CDR2 LQKENI, per germline. The CDR3 contains 13 residues. The full variable domain, in which reference TRBV18 and TRBJ1-2 provide the parts outside the CDR3, is NAGVMQNPRHLVRRRGQEARLRCSPMKGHSHVYWYRQLPEEGLKFMVYLQKENIIDESGMPKERFSAEFPKEGPSILRIQQVVRGDSAAYFCASSPPGAYGYTFGSGTRLTVV.

CDR3 region: CASWSSFYGYTF. The CDR3 nucleotides read TGTGCCAGCTGGTCAAGCTTCTATGGCTACACCTTC. This chain uses TRBV5-4 with TRBJ1-2; D remains unclear. The V gene's germline CDR1 is SGHNT and CDR2 YYREEE (reference sequence). V was shortened by 7 bases and J by 4 bases, with 11 bases between the two germline ends. The CDR3 runs 12 residues.

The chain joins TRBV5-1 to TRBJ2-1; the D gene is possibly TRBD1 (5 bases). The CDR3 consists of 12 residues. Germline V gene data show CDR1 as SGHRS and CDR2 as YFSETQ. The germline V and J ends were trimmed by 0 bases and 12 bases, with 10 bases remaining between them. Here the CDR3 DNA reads TGCGCCAGCAGCTTGGGGCAGGGAAGGCAGTTCTTC. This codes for CASSLGQGRQFF.

The CDR3 coding sequence is TGTGCCAGCAGCTTAGCGGGGCAGACAGCTAACACTGAAGCTTTCTTT. It yields the protein CASSLAGQTANTEAFF. The chain couples TRBV7-2 to TRBJ1-1; maybe TRBD1 (5 bases). V lost 0 bases and J lost 2, with 13 bases in between. The CDR3 is 16 residues long. Germline assignment: CDR1 SGHTA and CDR2 FQGNSA.

The CDR3 DNA reads as TGTGCCAGCAGCTTATTACCCGGAGAGAATGAAAAACTGTTTTTT. Residues: CASSLLPGENEKLFF. This chain links TRBV11-2 with TRBJ1-4; D is ambiguous. Per germline, CDR1 SGHAT and CDR2 FQNNGV. The CDR3 is 15 amino acids. The V end lost 2 bases, the J end lost 5 bases, and 12 bases lay between the germline ends. Variable domain in full (rest from reference TRBV11-2 and TRBJ1-4): EAGVAQSPRYKIIEKRQSVAFWCNPISGHATLYWYQQILGQGPKLLIQFQNNGVVDDSQLPKDRFSAERLKGVDSTLKIQPAKLEDSAVYLCASSLLPGENEKLFFGSGTQLSVL.

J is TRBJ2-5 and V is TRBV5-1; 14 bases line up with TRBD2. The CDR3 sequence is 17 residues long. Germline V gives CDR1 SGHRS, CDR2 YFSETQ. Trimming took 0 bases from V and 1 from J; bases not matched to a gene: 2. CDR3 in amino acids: CASSLGLAGGPQETQYF. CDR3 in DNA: TGCGCCAGCAGCTTGGGACTAGCGGGAGGGCCCCAAGAGACCCAGTACTTC.

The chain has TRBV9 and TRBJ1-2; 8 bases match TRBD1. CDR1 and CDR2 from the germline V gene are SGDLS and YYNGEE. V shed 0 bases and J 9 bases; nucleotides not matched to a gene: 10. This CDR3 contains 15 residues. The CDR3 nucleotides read TGTGCCAGCAGCGTAGATCCGGCAGGGGGCGTGAGCTACACCTTC. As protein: CASSVDPAGGVSYTF.

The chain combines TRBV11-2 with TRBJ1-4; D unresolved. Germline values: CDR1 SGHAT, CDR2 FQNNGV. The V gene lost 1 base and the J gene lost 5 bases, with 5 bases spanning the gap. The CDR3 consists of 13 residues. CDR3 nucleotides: TGTGCCAGCAGCTTAGGTTCGAATGAAAAACTGTTTTTT. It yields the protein CASSLGSNEKLFF.

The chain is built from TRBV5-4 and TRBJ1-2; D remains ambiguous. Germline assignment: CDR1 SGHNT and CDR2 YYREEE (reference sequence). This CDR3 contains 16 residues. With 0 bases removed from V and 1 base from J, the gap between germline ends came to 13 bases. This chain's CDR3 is CASSLGGDVINYGYTF. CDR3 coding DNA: TGTGCCAGCAGCTTGGGCGGCGACGTAATTAACTATGGCTACACCTTC. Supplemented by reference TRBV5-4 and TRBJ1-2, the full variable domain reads ETGVTQSPTHLIKTRGQQVTLRCSSQSGHNTVSWYQQALGQGPQFIFQYYREEENGRGNFPPRFSGLQFPNYSSELNVNALELDDSALYLCASSLGGDVINYGYTFGSGTRLTVV.

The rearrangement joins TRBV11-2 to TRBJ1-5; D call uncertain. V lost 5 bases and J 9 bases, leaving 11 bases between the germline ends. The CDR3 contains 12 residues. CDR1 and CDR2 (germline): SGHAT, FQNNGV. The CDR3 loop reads CASSPPGGPQHF. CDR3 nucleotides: TGTGCCAGCAGCCCGCCTGGAGGGCCCCAGCATTTT.

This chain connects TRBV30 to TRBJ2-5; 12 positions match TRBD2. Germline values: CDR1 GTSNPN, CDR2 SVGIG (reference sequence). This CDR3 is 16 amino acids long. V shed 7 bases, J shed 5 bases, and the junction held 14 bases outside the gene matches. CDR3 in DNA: TGTGCCTTATCTTTACTAGCGGGAGGACCGGGGGAGACCCAGTACTTC. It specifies CALSLLAGGPGETQYF.

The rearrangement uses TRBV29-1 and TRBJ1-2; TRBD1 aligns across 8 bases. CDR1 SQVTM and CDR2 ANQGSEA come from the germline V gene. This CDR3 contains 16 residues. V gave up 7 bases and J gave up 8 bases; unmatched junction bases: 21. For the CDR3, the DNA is TGCAGCGCGGATCAGGGGGCGATGGGGGTGTTGGACGGCTACACCTTC. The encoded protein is CSADQGAMGVLDGYTF.

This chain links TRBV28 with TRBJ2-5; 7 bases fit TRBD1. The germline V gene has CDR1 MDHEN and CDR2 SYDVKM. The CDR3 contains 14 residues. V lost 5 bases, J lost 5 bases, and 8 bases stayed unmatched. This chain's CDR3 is CASSRGGKEETQYF. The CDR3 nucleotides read TGTGCCAGCAGTAGAGGGGGCAAGGAGGAGACCCAGTACTTC.

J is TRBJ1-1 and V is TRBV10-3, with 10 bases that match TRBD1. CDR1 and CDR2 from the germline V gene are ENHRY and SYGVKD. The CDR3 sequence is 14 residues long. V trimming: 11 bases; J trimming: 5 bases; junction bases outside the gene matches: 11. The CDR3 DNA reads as TGTGCCGTGAGGACAGGGGGAGTAGGGACTGAAGCTTTCTTT. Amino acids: CAVRTGGVGTEAFF.

Here the CDR3 reads CASSLFQQGGEKLFF. CDR3 coding DNA: TGTGCCAGCAGCTTGTTTCAGCAGGGCGGCGAAAAACTGTTTTTT. The chain joins TRBV5-6 to TRBJ1-4; D might be TRBD1 (5 bases). V gave up 1 base and J gave up 8 bases, with 15 bases separating them. The CDR3 consists of 15 residues. CDR1 and CDR2 (germline): SGHDT, YYEEEE.

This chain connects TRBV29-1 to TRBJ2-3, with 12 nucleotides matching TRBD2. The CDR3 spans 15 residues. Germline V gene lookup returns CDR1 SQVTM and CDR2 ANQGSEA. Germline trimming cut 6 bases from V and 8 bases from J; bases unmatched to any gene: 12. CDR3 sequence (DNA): TGCAGCGTAACTATGACTAGCGGGAGTGTCGGTACGCAGTATTTT. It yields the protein CSVTMTSGSVGTQYF.